This T cell receptor beta chain was captured by sequencing in a study of radiation and T cells in renal cell carcinoma. This clone was detected many times. Its antigen is unidentified. Whole-study findings and limits: Top tumor clonotypes rose in blood 2 weeks post-radiation, then contracted.

Using immunoSEQ multiplex PCR, the repertoire was profiled, and TCRdb retains in-frame clones only, with some absent. The sample includes 100,000 to 150,000 clones, roughly four fifths of them seen just once. The CDR3 consists of 12 residues. Germline assignment: CDR1 MNHEY and CDR2 SMNVEV (reference sequence). The ends were cut back, 6 bases at V and 4 bases at J, with 7 bases in the middle. Noted time point: blood 2 weeks post-SBRT. This sample's treatment: 15 Gy SBRT to primary tumor, nephrectomy 4 weeks later. After SBRT, blood was collected at 2 and 4 weeks, plus baseline. Clear cell pathology was present in this patient's renal cell carcinoma.

The J gene is TRBJ2-1, the V gene TRBV27; D possibly corresponds to TRBD1 (6 bases). The source of this sequence is a man aged 50-60 years with renal cell carcinoma. The sample in question was blood, obtained from a patient whose treatment included radiotherapy and nephrectomy. The CDR3 sequence is CASSDRYNEQFF. In nucleotides, the CDR3 is TGTGCCAGCAGCGACAGGTACAATGAGCAGTTCTTC.